The 30 T cell receptor beta chains listed next were all sequenced from one sample in a study of cytomegalovirus exposure and HLA in healthy donors. A multiplex PCR was run with 60 Vbeta primers and 13 Jbeta primers. Profiled with immunoSEQ multiplex PCR; TCRdb holds only in-frame clones, not every one. The sample holds 150,000 or so clones, 65% to 80% seen once. Sequenced input: PBMCs. These receptors all come from a man aged 30 to 39 in good health and CMV-seronegative.

The chain links TRBV28 to TRBJ2-7; TRBD2 matches 13 bases. The germline CDR1 and CDR2 sequences are MDHEN and SYDVKM. Unmatched junction bases numbered 7, after V lost 5 bases and J lost 9 bases. The CDR3 spans 14 residues. CDR3 residues: CASSPGLAGSGQYF. CDR3 sequence (DNA): TGTGCCAGCAGTCCGGGACTAGCGGGATCAGGGCAGTACTTC. Filled out from reference TRBV28 and TRBJ2-7, the complete variable domain reads DVKVTQSSRYLVKRTGEKVFLECVQDMDHENMFWYRQDPGLGLRLIYFSYDVKMKEKGDIPEGYSVSREKKERFSLILESASTNQTSMYLCASSPGLAGSGQYFGPGTRLTVT.

The rearrangement uses TRBV29-1 and TRBJ1-5, with 9 positions matching TRBD1. From germline, CDR1 is SQVTM and CDR2 ANQGSEA. This CDR3 region has 10 residues. V shed 7 bases and J 15 bases; nucleotides not matched to a gene: 7. CDR3 DNA sequence: TGCAGCGGGCGACAGGGGGGGCTGCATTTT. Translation: CSGRQGGLHF.

This chain links TRBV2 with TRBJ2-5; 9 nucleotides line up with TRBD2. Germline CDR1 and CDR2: SNHLY and FYNNEI. Losses at the gene ends were 3 bases for V and 3 bases for J; bases not matched to a gene: 2. CDR3 length: 14 amino acids. CDR3 coding DNA: TGTGCCAGCAGTGACAGCGGGGGGAAAGAGACCCAGTACTTC. Residues: CASSDSGGKETQYF.

This clone was detected a few times. The chain couples TRBV9 to TRBJ2-1; 9 bases agree with TRBD2. This CDR3 comprises 15 residues. From germline, CDR1 is SGDLS and CDR2 YYNGEE. With 3 bases clipped from V and 8 bases from J, the junction kept 9 bases outside the gene matches. CDR3: CASSEWGTSSDEQFF. The CDR3 nucleotides are TGTGCCAGCAGCGAATGGGGGACTAGCTCCGATGAGCAGTTCTTC. Looking up the rest from reference TRBV9 and TRBJ2-1 gives the full variable domain: DSGVTQTPKHLITATGQRVTLRCSPRSGDLSVYWYQQSLDQGLQFLIQYYNGEERAKGNILERFSAQQFPDLHSELNLSSLELGDSALYFCASSEWGTSSDEQFFGPGTRLTVL.

The V and J genes are TRBV5-1 and TRBJ1-2, with 7 bases matching TRBD1. Germline V gene sequence: CDR1 SGHRS, CDR2 YFSETQ. The V and J ends lost 0 bases and 4 bases, in that order; junction bases with no gene match: 6. The CDR3 runs 15 residues. The CDR3 spells CASSLDSRGSYGYTF. As DNA, the CDR3 is TGCGCCAGCAGCTTGGACTCCAGGGGGTCCTATGGCTACACCTTC.

This sequence joins TRBV10-3 and TRBJ1-2; TRBD1 aligns across 9 bases. In germline, CDR1 is ENHRY, CDR2 SYGVKD. The CDR3 spans 16 residues. Trimming took 2 bases from V and 4 from J; bases not matched to a gene: 8. The CDR3 sequence: CAISEGQGTEGYGYTF. As DNA, the CDR3 is TGTGCCATCAGTGAGGGACAGGGGACTGAAGGCTATGGCTACACCTTC.

The chain employs TRBV6-6 and TRBJ1-1; 7 nucleotides match TRBD1. Germline CDR1 is MNHNY and CDR2 is SVGAGI (reference sequence). The V segment lost 6 bases and the J segment 6 bases; nucleotides outside the gene matches: 7. The CDR3 runs 13 residues. CDR3 sequence (DNA): TGTGCCAGCAGCCGGACAGGCCTGGCTGAAGCTTTCTTT. Translating gives CASSRTGLAEAFF.

This chain links TRBV28 with TRBJ2-5; 8 bases match TRBD2. Germline V gene lookup returns CDR1 MDHEN and CDR2 SYDVKM. The CDR3 spans 15 residues. The trim removed 4 bases at V and 4 bases at J, leaving 8 bases unmatched. CDR3: CASSSPAGGRETQYF. The CDR3 DNA sequence: TGTGCCAGCAGTTCCCCTGCGGGAGGACGAGAGACCCAGTACTTC.

This clone was observed a few times. The chain is built from TRBV7-9 and TRBJ1-6, with 7 nucleotides matching TRBD1. V lost 4 bases to trimming and J lost 7 bases; unmatched junction nucleotides: 7. Germline-derived CDR1 and CDR2 are SEHNR and FQNEAQ (reference sequence). CDR3 length: 15 amino acids. CDR3 loop: CASSSWGQKNSPLHF. CDR3 DNA sequence: TGTGCCAGCAGCTCCTGGGGACAGAAGAATTCACCCCTCCACTTT.

This chain links TRBV28 with TRBJ1-1, with 8 bases fitting TRBD1. With V trimmed by 9 bases and J by 3 bases, 9 bases remained unmatched. This CDR3 is 14 amino acids long. Germline V gene sequence: CDR1 MDHEN, CDR2 SYDVKM. The CDR3 is CASASRDRYTEAFF. The CDR3, as DNA: TGTGCCAGTGCCTCGAGGGACAGGTACACTGAAGCTTTCTTT.

The chain combines TRBV7-3 with TRBJ2-1, with 9 bases aligning to TRBD2. With 5 bases clipped from V and 9 bases from J, the junction kept 8 bases outside the gene matches. Germline lookup yields CDR1 SGHTA and CDR2 FQGTGA. There are 14 residues in the CDR3. CDR3 sequence (DNA): TGTGCCAGCAGCAGCGCGGGGGGGTATATTGAGCAGTTCTTC. Protein: CASSSAGGYIEQFF.

The chain joins TRBV29-1 to TRBJ2-7; D perhaps matches TRBD2 (6 bases). Per the germline V gene, CDR1 is SQVTM and CDR2 is ANQGSEA. The ends were cut back, 4 bases at V and 4 bases at J, with 8 bases in the middle. CDR3 length: 11 amino acids. In DNA, the CDR3 is TGCAGCGTTGCGGGGGAATACGAGCAGTACTTC. Amino acids: CSVAGEYEQYF.

This clone was picked up a small number of times. This chain links TRBV2 with TRBJ2-5, with 11 bases aligning to TRBD2. This CDR3 spans 18 amino acids. Per germline, CDR1 SNHLY and CDR2 FYNNEI. With 7 bases clipped from V and 2 bases from J, the junction kept 15 bases outside the gene matches. The CDR3 bases are TGTGCCAGCACCTTGTCAGGTCTAGCGGGGGGAGGGCAAGAGACCCAGTACTTC. As protein: CASTLSGLAGGGQETQYF.

This chain links TRBV10-1 with TRBJ2-2, with D perhaps matching TRBD2 (6 bases). Between the trimmed V and J ends, which lost 9 bases and 4 bases, there was a span of 15 bases. The CDR3 totals 14 residues. From germline, CDR1 is WNHNN and CDR2 SYGVQD (reference sequence). CDR3 amino acids: CASQGTAPTGELFF. Written as DNA, the CDR3 is TGCGCCAGTCAAGGGACTGCCCCCACCGGGGAGCTGTTTTTT.

This clone was seen only a few times. The J gene is TRBJ2-2, the V gene TRBV10-1, with 8 bases identical to TRBD2. The CDR3 runs to 15 residues. Germline trimming cut 8 bases from V and 4 bases from J; bases unmatched to any gene: 9. Per the germline V gene, CDR1 is WNHNN and CDR2 is SYGVQD (reference sequence). CDR3 coding DNA: TGCGCCAGCCTCCCGGCCGGGGGGGGCACCGGGGAGCTGTTTTTT. Residues: CASLPAGGGTGELFF.

This chain connects TRBV25-1 to TRBJ1-1; TRBD1 is a possible D gene (5 bases). CDR1 MGHDK and CDR2 SYGVNS come from the germline V gene. The CDR3 has 14 amino acids. V dropped 5 bases and J dropped 1 base, with 11 bases sitting between them. CDR3 nucleotides: TGTGCCAGCAGTAGGAGGGGCCAGAACACTGAAGCTTTCTTT. Translation: CASSRRGQNTEAFF.

The genes are TRBV7-2 and TRBJ2-7, with TRBD2 identical over 9 bases. This CDR3 is 15 amino acids long. Germline V lookup: CDR1 SGHTA, CDR2 FQGNSA. Germline trimming cut 1 base from V and 3 bases from J; bases unmatched to any gene: 4. CDR3 loop: CASSLGLAGSYEQYF. As DNA, the CDR3 is TGTGCCAGCAGCTTAGGGCTAGCGGGGAGCTACGAGCAGTACTTC.

V gene TRBV10-3 combines with J gene TRBJ2-5; TRBD2 aligns across 10 bases. The V gene's germline CDR1 is ENHRY and CDR2 SYGVKD. J was trimmed by 5 bases and V by 6 bases; bases with no gene match: 18. The length of the CDR3 is 18 residues. The CDR3 coding sequence is TGTGCCATCAGCCCCCGGGGGGCTAGCGGGGGACAAGGGGAGACCCAGTACTTC. Translated: CAISPRGASGGQGETQYF.

This clone was observed a single time. The chain carries TRBV7-6 and TRBJ2-5; 8 bases are shared with TRBD2. Germline lookup yields CDR1 SGHVS and CDR2 FNYEAQ. There are 12 residues in the CDR3. The ends lost 10 bases at V and 4 bases at J; junction bases unmatched: 5. The CDR3 loop reads CATRGGTETQYF. The CDR3 DNA is TGTGCCACCCGGGGGGGTACAGAGACCCAGTACTTC.

V is TRBV11-2 and J is TRBJ2-1, with TRBD1 as a possible D gene (6 bases). Germline V gene data show CDR1 as SGHAT and CDR2 as FQNNGV. Trimming cost V 5 bases and J 9 bases, with 14 bases left between them. The CDR3 covers 13 residues. CDR3 region: CASSRGQGTEQFF. Here the CDR3 DNA reads TGTGCCAGCAGCCGGGGACAAGGGACTGAGCAGTTCTTC.

The CDR3 sequence is CASSLGGGGPIPGTGELFF. The CDR3 nucleotides are TGTGCCAGCAGCTTAGGAGGGGGCGGCCCCATCCCCGGCACCGGGGAGCTGTTTTTT. This chain connects TRBV7-9 to TRBJ2-2, with 7 bases aligning to TRBD1. The CDR3 has 19 amino acids. V was pared by 1 base and J by 4 bases, with 15 bases of the junction left unmatched. Germline V CDR1 and CDR2: SEHNR, FQNEAQ (reference sequence).

The rearrangement uses TRBV7-9 and TRBJ2-1; TRBD1 matches 8 bases. The J segment lost 4 bases and the V segment lost 5 bases, leaving 7 bases of the junction unmatched. This CDR3 has 15 amino acids. Germline values: CDR1 SEHNR, CDR2 FQNEAQ (reference sequence). CDR3 DNA: TGTGCCAGCAGCCCCTGGACAGGGACGTACAATGAGCAGTTCTTC. Protein: CASSPWTGTYNEQFF.

This chain connects TRBV6-6 to TRBJ1-5; 9 bases are shared with TRBD1. The CDR3 runs to 15 residues. Germline CDR1 is MNHNY and CDR2 is SVGAGI (reference sequence). Germline trimming cut 6 bases from V and 5 bases from J; bases unmatched to any gene: 8. Written as DNA, the CDR3 is TGTGCCAGCAGCTGGCGGGACAGGGAGGATCAGCCCCAGCATTTT. Amino acid sequence: CASSWRDREDQPQHF.

The chain is built from TRBV15 and TRBJ2-7; D is ambiguous. Germline V gene sequence: CDR1 LNHNV, CDR2 YYDKDF (reference sequence). Trimming took off 4 bases at V and 0 bases at J, with 10 bases between the two ends. The CDR3 spans 14 residues. The CDR3 here is CATSMTESSYEQYF. The DNA of the CDR3 is TGTGCCACCAGCATGACGGAGAGCTCCTACGAGCAGTACTTC.

The V and J genes are TRBV28 and TRBJ2-7, with D possibly matching TRBD1 (6 bases). In germline, CDR1 is MDHEN, CDR2 SYDVKM. The CDR3 is 10 amino acids. Trimming pared 8 bases from V and 6 bases from J, leaving 8 bases between. The CDR3 region is CASGDIEQYF. For the CDR3, the DNA is TGTGCCAGCGGGGACATCGAGCAGTACTTC.

This chain joins TRBV7-9 and TRBJ1-1; tentative D call: TRBD1 (6 bases). Germline V lookup: CDR1 SEHNR, CDR2 FQNEAQ (reference sequence). CDR3 length: 12 amino acids. V was pared by 1 base and J by 7 bases, with 7 bases between. CDR3 in amino acids: CASSLEDSEAFF. The CDR3 coding sequence is TGTGCCAGCAGCTTAGAGGACAGTGAAGCTTTCTTT.

This clone appeared a few times. The J gene is TRBJ1-5, the V gene TRBV28; unclear D gene. The V and J ends lost 3 bases and 14 bases respectively, with 14 bases between them. This CDR3 contains 12 residues. The V gene's germline CDR1 is MDHEN and CDR2 SYDVKM. CDR3 in amino acids: CASSFGSDGKHF. As DNA, the CDR3 is TGTGCCAGCAGTTTTGGTAGCGACGGGAAGCATTTT. Based on the CDR3 plus reference TRBV28 and TRBJ1-5, the full variable domain is DVKVTQSSRYLVKRTGEKVFLECVQDMDHENMFWYRQDPGLGLRLIYFSYDVKMKEKGDIPEGYSVSREKKERFSLILESASTNQTSMYLCASSFGSDGKHFGDGTRLSIL.

The gene calls are TRBV18 and TRBJ1-2, with 7 positions matching TRBD1. This CDR3 region has 15 residues. Germline V gene lookup returns CDR1 KGHSH and CDR2 LQKENI. Trimming took 3 bases from V and 2 from J; bases not matched to a gene: 6. The CDR3 loop is CASSPDRALNYGYTF. CDR3 coding DNA: TGTGCCAGCTCACCCGACAGGGCGCTGAACTATGGCTACACCTTC.

A single count supports this clone. The V gene is TRBV6-1, the J gene TRBJ2-1; tentatively, D is TRBD2 (6 bases). V was shortened by 3 bases and J by 14 bases, with 23 bases between the two germline ends. The germline CDR1 and CDR2 sequences are MNHNS and SASEGT. The CDR3 length is 15 residues. For the CDR3, the DNA is TGTGCCAGCAGTGACGACCGGGAGACAAAACCCCGAGAGTTCTTC. Encoded protein: CASSDDRETKPREFF.

This chain joins TRBV30 and TRBJ2-2; TRBD2 aligns across 8 bases. CDR3 length: 17 residues. CDR1 GTSNPN and CDR2 SVGIG come from the germline V gene (reference sequence). V shed 0 bases and J 5 bases; nucleotides not matched to a gene: 11. CDR3 amino acids: CAWSVIRRASGTGELFF. The CDR3 coding sequence is TGTGCCTGGAGTGTAATTCGAAGGGCTAGCGGGACCGGGGAGCTGTTTTTT.